This T cell receptor beta chain was captured by sequencing in a study of graft-versus-host responses after intestinal transplantation. The overall study: Every transplant recipient was induced with anti-thymocyte globulin, then maintained on tacrolimus and steroids for two to three years. Points from the study as a whole: Graft-versus-host to host-versus-graft clonal ratios in allografts were high in patients with graft-donor T cell macrochimerism. GvH clones were identified in recipient marrow, with some first appearing in ileum or blood.

The count of this clone is one. Its antigen is unknown. Sequencing used immunoSEQ multiplex PCR; TCRdb keeps in-frame clones, though not all of them. The sample shows 85,000 to 100,000 clones, around 90% of them seen only once. The CDR3 covers 18 residues. V was clipped by 2 bases and J by 9 bases; unmatched bases: 19. CDR1 and CDR2 from the germline V gene are MNHEY and SMNVEV (reference sequence). The origin of this receptor is a human donor who was the organ donor for an intestinal transplant. Material: unstimulated CD8+ T cells sorted from spleen or lymph node cells, obtained before transplant. The chain has TRBV27 and TRBJ2-1; TRBD2 matches 7 bases. This chain's CDR3 is CASSLGVPTSVVRVEQFF. The CDR3 nucleotides are TGTGCCAGCAGTTTAGGGGTCCCTACTAGCGTGGTTCGGGTTGAGCAGTTCTTC.